The 29 T cell receptor beta chains listed next were all sequenced from one sample in a study of blood T cell repertoires in COVID-19. Produced via immunoSEQ multiplex PCR; TCRdb's table is partial and in-frame only. Among 130,000 to 150,000 clones listed, roughly 86% were seen once. Sequenced input: peripheral blood. The receptors stem from a man in his 70s with acute or convalescent COVID-19.

This clone was counted only a few times. The V and J genes are TRBV25-1 and TRBJ1-1, with TRBD1 matching over 9 bases. The CDR3 extends over 14 amino acids. Germline assignment: CDR1 MGHDK and CDR2 SYGVNS. Unmatched junction bases numbered 5, after V lost 5 bases and J lost 4 bases. The CDR3 nucleotides are TGTGCCAGCAGTTTACAGGGGGCGGGCACTGAAGCTTTCTTT. Translation gives CASSLQGAGTEAFF.

This clone occurred once. The J gene is TRBJ2-1, the V gene TRBV19; 11 bases align to TRBD2. Trimming removed 5 bases from V and 3 bases from J; junction bases left unmatched: 6. The CDR3 is 16 amino acids. Per the germline V gene, CDR1 is LNHDA and CDR2 is SQIVND (reference sequence). CDR3 in amino acids: CASSPEGTSGYNEQFF. As DNA, the CDR3 is TGTGCCAGTAGTCCTGAAGGGACTAGCGGCTACAATGAGCAGTTCTTC.

This chain uses TRBV29-1 with TRBJ1-2; D remains ambiguous. Germline loops: CDR1 SQVTM, CDR2 ANQGSEA. CDR3 length: 14 amino acids. Trimming stripped 0 bases from V and 5 bases from J, with 13 bases between. In nucleotides, the CDR3 is TGCAGCGTTGAAGACAGGTCCCAGTCGTATGGCTACACCTTC. Translated: CSVEDRSQSYGYTF.

A single count supports this clone. The chain has TRBV10-2 and TRBJ1-3, with D perhaps TRBD1 (6 bases). Trimming took 7 bases from V and 4 from J, leaving 17 bases between them. Germline CDR1 and CDR2: WSHSY and SAAADI. This CDR3 is 15 amino acids long. The CDR3 sequence is CASTHGGARGNTIYF. CDR3 sequence (DNA): TGCGCCAGCACCCATGGGGGCGCGAGGGGAAACACCATATATTTT.

The rearrangement links TRBV24-1 to TRBJ1-4; 10 bases agree with TRBD1. Per the germline V gene, CDR1 is KGHDR and CDR2 is SFDVKD. CDR3 length equals 15 residues. With V trimmed by 3 bases and J by 7 bases, 4 bases remained unmatched. The CDR3, as DNA: TGTGCCACCAGTGATGGGGGACAGGGGAGTGAAAAACTGTTTTTT. Translated, it gives CATSDGGQGSEKLFF.

The V gene is TRBV19, the J gene TRBJ2-7; the D gene is possibly TRBD2 (6 bases). This CDR3 is 14 amino acids long. Germline V lookup: CDR1 LNHDA, CDR2 SQIVND (reference sequence). With 6 bases removed from V and 5 bases from J, the gap between germline ends came to 17 bases. CDR3 DNA sequence: TGTGCCAGTAGAGGGACGGGAGTACTTCACGAGCAGTACTTC. Translation: CASRGTGVLHEQYF.

The chain is built from TRBV28 and TRBJ1-2; tentative D call: TRBD1 (6 bases). The V end was cut by 5 bases, the J end by 4 bases, with 14 bases between. There are 14 residues in the CDR3. Looked up from germline, CDR1 is MDHEN and CDR2 is SYDVKM. The DNA for the CDR3 is TGTGCCAGCAGTGCGACAGGCCCCCCCTATGGCTACACCTTC. Its translation is CASSATGPPYGYTF.

V usage is TRBV5-6 and J usage is TRBJ1-3; TRBD1 matches at 9 bases. Germline V CDR1 and CDR2: SGHDT, YYEEEE. Trimming cost V 4 bases and J 4 bases; bases outside gene matches: 6. The CDR3 consists of 15 residues. The CDR3 loop reads CASSLGQGTGNTIYF. The CDR3 DNA reads TGTGCCAGCAGCCTAGGACAGGGGACGGGAAACACCATATATTTT.

About this clone itself: Other DNA sequences in this sample translate to the same CDR3. V gene TRBV5-1 combines with J gene TRBJ2-1; maybe TRBD2 (5 bases). The ends were cut back, 0 bases at V and 4 bases at J, with 11 bases in the middle. Germline V gene sequence: CDR1 SGHRS, CDR2 YFSETQ. The CDR3 covers 15 residues. The CDR3 region has the DNA TGCGCCAGCAGCTTGGAAACTAGTGGGTACAATGAGCAGTTCTTC. This translates into CASSLETSGYNEQFF.

The CDR3 nucleotides are TGTGCCAGCAGCTTGTACAGGGGAGGTTCACCCCTCCACTTT. Its translation: CASSLYRGGSPLHF. This chain uses TRBV5-6 with TRBJ1-6, with 7 bases lining up with TRBD1. There are 14 residues in the CDR3. V shed 1 base and J 9 bases; nucleotides not matched to a gene: 4. Germline V CDR1 and CDR2: SGHDT, YYEEEE.

This chain uses TRBV19 with TRBJ2-1; TRBD2 agrees at 8 bases. Unmatched junction bases numbered 9, after V lost 9 bases and J lost 2 bases. CDR3 length: 15 residues. Germline V CDR1 and CDR2: LNHDA, SQIVND (reference sequence). CDR3 loop: CASHPGLVTYNEQFF. CDR3 bases: TGTGCCAGCCACCCGGGACTAGTAACCTACAATGAGCAGTTCTTC. Drawing the rest from reference TRBV19 and TRBJ2-1, the complete variable domain is DGGITQSPKYLFRKEGQNVTLSCEQNLNHDAMYWYRQDPGQGLRLIYYSQIVNDFQKGDIAEGYSVSREKKESFPLTVTSAQKNPTAFYLCASHPGLVTYNEQFFGPGTRLTVL.

The chain has TRBV4-1 and TRBJ1-2; TRBD1 might be the D (6 bases). Per the germline V gene, CDR1 is MGHRA and CDR2 is YSYEKL. This CDR3 region has 13 residues. Trimming left V 5 bases short and J 4 bases short, with 11 bases between. The CDR3 coding sequence is TGCGCCAGCAGCTTCGACAGGTCCTATGGCTACACCTTC. Its translation: CASSFDRSYGYTF.

V and J are TRBV5-1 and TRBJ2-1, with 11 bases identical to TRBD1. The trim removed 3 bases at V and 5 bases at J, leaving 4 bases unmatched. The CDR3 loop spans 15 amino acids. Germline assignment: CDR1 SGHRS and CDR2 YFSETQ. The CDR3 reads CASSYGTGGNNEQFF. CDR3 DNA: TGCGCCAGCAGCTACGGGACAGGGGGGAACAATGAGCAGTTCTTC.

This chain links TRBV5-1 with TRBJ2-2; 9 bases are a match to TRBD1. The CDR3 contains 18 residues. In germline, CDR1 is SGHRS, CDR2 YFSETQ. J was trimmed by 2 bases and V by 0 bases; bases with no gene match: 8. DNA of the CDR3: TGCGCCAGCAGCTTGGCCCCCCCGGGACAGGGCAACACCGGGGAGCTGTTTTTT. It codes for CASSLAPPGQGNTGELFF.

The chain uses TRBV12-3 or TRBV12-4 and TRBJ1-6, with D perhaps matching TRBD1 (5 bases). V lost 6 bases and J lost 8, with 11 bases in between. The CDR3 covers 13 residues. CDR3: CASRTAGDSPLHF. The CDR3 DNA is TGTGCCAGCAGAACGGCGGGGGATTCACCCCTCCACTTT.

CDR3 sequence reads: CASRPTEGGIYEQYF. CDR3 DNA: TGTGCCAGTAGGCCTACAGAGGGAGGGATCTACGAGCAGTACTTC. The chain carries TRBV19 and TRBJ2-7, with TRBD2 identical over 7 bases. This CDR3 is built from 15 residues. V shed 6 bases, J shed 3 bases, and the junction held 11 bases outside the gene matches. Germline CDR1 reads LNHDA; CDR2 reads SQIVND (reference sequence).

The rearrangement uses TRBV28 and TRBJ1-5; maybe TRBD1 (5 bases). V was cut by 5 bases and J by 4 bases, with 9 bases left in between. Germline V gives CDR1 MDHEN, CDR2 SYDVKM. The CDR3 is made up of 13 amino acids. DNA of the CDR3: TGTGCCAGCAGTCGCCGGGGGAATCAGCCCCAGCATTTT. Translating gives CASSRRGNQPQHF.

The chain links TRBV7-9 to TRBJ2-7, with D perhaps matching TRBD1 (5 bases). The CDR3 loop spans 16 amino acids. The germline V and J ends were trimmed by 2 bases and 5 bases, with 19 bases remaining between them. CDR1 and CDR2 from the germline V gene are SEHNR and FQNEAQ (reference sequence). This CDR3 reads CASSLRGTGLGNEQYF. In DNA form, the CDR3 reads TGTGCCAGCAGCTTAAGGGGAACCGGTCTAGGTAACGAGCAGTACTTC.

The genes are TRBV13 and TRBJ2-7, with 11 bases matching TRBD1. The germline gives CDR1 PRHDT, CDR2 FYEKMQ (reference sequence). The CDR3 is 15 amino acids. V trimming: 3 bases; J trimming: 0 bases; junction bases outside the gene matches: 1. The CDR3 sequence: CASSLDRGPSYEQYF. The CDR3 nucleotides are TGTGCCAGCAGCTTGGACAGGGGGCCCTCCTACGAGCAGTACTTC.

The chain uses TRBV19 and TRBJ2-5, with a weak D call TRBD1 (7 bases). Between the trimmed V and J ends, which lost 7 bases and 4 bases, there was a span of 22 bases. The CDR3 spans 16 residues. Germline V gene lookup returns CDR1 LNHDA and CDR2 SQIVND (reference sequence). CDR3 in amino acids: CASKLRGTVGGETQYF. The CDR3 DNA reads TGTGCCAGTAAGCTACGGGGGACAGTCGGCGGAGAGACCCAGTACTTC. The full variable domain, with the rest looked up from reference TRBV19 and TRBJ2-5, is DGGITQSPKYLFRKEGQNVTLSCEQNLNHDAMYWYRQDPGQGLRLIYYSQIVNDFQKGDIAEGYSVSREKKESFPLTVTSAQKNPTAFYLCASKLRGTVGGETQYFGPGTRLLVL.

V and J are TRBV6-1 and TRBJ1-6; no firm D call. This CDR3 comprises 18 residues. The germline V gene encodes CDR1 MNHNS and CDR2 SASEGT. The V end was cut by 0 bases, the J end by 1 base, with 13 bases between. In DNA, the CDR3 is TGTGCCAGCAGTGAAGCACCTTCTCCGGGGTCCTATAATTCACCCCTCCACTTT. Its protein is CASSEAPSPGSYNSPLHF.

This sequence joins TRBV2 and TRBJ2-2, with TRBD2 identical over 8 bases. The germline gives CDR1 SNHLY, CDR2 FYNNEI. After removal of 0 bases from V and 0 bases from J, the junction contained 0 bases not matched to a gene. The CDR3 length is 16 residues. The CDR3 is CASSEARGANTGELFF. CDR3 DNA sequence: TGTGCCAGCAGTGAAGCGCGGGGGGCGAACACCGGGGAGCTGTTTTTT.

V and J are TRBV7-9 and TRBJ1-1; D perhaps matches TRBD1 (6 bases). CDR1 SEHNR and CDR2 FQNEAQ come from the germline V gene (reference sequence). Trimming pared 5 bases from V and 9 bases from J, leaving 10 bases between. The CDR3 spans 11 residues. Written as DNA, the CDR3 is TGTGCCAGCAGCCCCGGGACACAAGCTTTCTTT. This gives the protein CASSPGTQAFF.

CDR3 sequence: CASSPDRGGEKLFF. CDR3 in DNA: TGTGCCAGCAGCCCCGACAGGGGAGGTGAAAAACTGTTTTTT. This chain links TRBV7-2 with TRBJ1-4, with TRBD1 matching 8 bases. CDR1 and CDR2 from the germline V gene are SGHTA and FQGNSA. The J segment lost 7 bases and the V segment lost 5 bases, leaving 6 bases of the junction unmatched. The CDR3 totals 14 residues.

J is TRBJ1-5 and V is TRBV10-2; TRBD1 matches 9 bases. The CDR3 consists of 14 residues. Trimming at V came to 5 bases and at J to 7 bases, leaving 6 bases not matched to a gene. Germline values: CDR1 WSHSY, CDR2 SAAADI. The CDR3 coding sequence is TGCGCCAGCAGTTCTGACAGGGGGGCCCAGCCCCAGCATTTT. It translates to CASSSDRGAQPQHF.

The J gene is TRBJ2-1, the V gene TRBV10-2, with D possibly TRBD2 on 6 matching bases. V was shortened by 7 bases and J by 6 bases, with 10 bases between the two germline ends. CDR1 and CDR2 (germline): WSHSY, SAAADI. The CDR3 spans 12 residues. The CDR3 region is CASTGGGNEQFF. The CDR3 DNA reads as TGCGCCAGCACCGGGGGTGGCAATGAGCAGTTCTTC.

The CDR3 DNA follows: TGTGCCAGCAGCTTAGCTAGCGGGGGGGTGGAGACCCAGTACTTC. The encoded protein is CASSLASGGVETQYF. This chain connects TRBV11-2 to TRBJ2-5; 12 nucleotides align to TRBD2. CDR3 size: 15 residues. The junction had 2 bases not matched to a gene; V was cut back by 1 base and J by 5 bases. The germline gives CDR1 SGHAT, CDR2 FQNNGV.

This clone has a handful of counts. V is TRBV3-1 (or the pseudogene TRBV3-2) and J is TRBJ2-3, with 7 bases lining up with TRBD2. The CDR3 covers 19 residues. Trimming cost V 0 bases and J 6 bases; bases outside gene matches: 18. Germline-derived CDR1 and CDR2 are LGHDT and YNNKEL (reference sequence). DNA for the CDR3: TGTGCCAGCAGCCAAGATAGAGTAGGGCTAGCGGAGCCCTTGGATACGCAGTATTTT. Its translation: CASSQDRVGLAEPLDTQYF.

The chain employs TRBV28 and TRBJ1-1, with 7 bases fitting TRBD1. The CDR3 runs to 15 residues. The germline V gene has CDR1 MDHEN and CDR2 SYDVKM. Trimming removed 7 bases from V and 4 bases from J; junction bases left unmatched: 12. Written as DNA, the CDR3 is TGTGCCAGCACCCCCGGGGGACAGAGGAGCACTGAAGCTTTCTTT. Its protein product is CASTPGGQRSTEAFF.